These 8 T cell receptor beta chains were sequenced from one sample in a study of blood T cell repertoires in COVID-19. Profiled with immunoSEQ multiplex PCR; TCRdb holds only in-frame clones, not every one. The sample shows 250,000 to 300,000 clones, about 85% of them seen only once. The sample was peripheral blood. The receptors come from a man between 18 and 35 years old with active or convalescent COVID-19.

The chain combines TRBV7-2 with TRBJ2-3; TRBD2 agrees at 7 bases. V was clipped by 5 bases and J by 5 bases; unmatched bases: 13. CDR1 is SGHTA, CDR2 FQGNSA, per germline. The CDR3 runs 16 residues. The CDR3 DNA reads TGTGCCAGCAGCACCCTCGCGGGAGCGTCCGTAGATACGCAGTATTTT. As protein: CASSTLAGASVDTQYF. The full variable domain, in which reference TRBV7-2 and TRBJ2-3 provide the parts outside the CDR3, is GAGVSQSPSNKVTEKGKDVELRCDPISGHTALYWYRQSLGQGLEFLIYFQGNSAPDKSGLPSDRFSAERTGGSVSTLTIQRTQQEDSAVYLCASSTLAGASVDTQYFGPGTRLTVL.

This rearrangement joins TRBV25-1 to TRBJ1-6; possible D gene TRBD1, 6 bases. V lost 6 bases and J lost 4, with 7 bases in between. The CDR3 sequence is 13 residues long. Per the germline V gene, CDR1 is MGHDK and CDR2 is SYGVNS. The CDR3 protein is CASRDSYNSPLHF. CDR3 nucleotides: TGTGCCAGCAGGGACAGTTATAATTCACCCCTCCACTTT. The full variable domain, rest sourced from reference TRBV25-1 and TRBJ1-6, is EADIYQTPRYLVIGTGKKITLECSQTMGHDKMYWYQQDPGMELHLIHYSYGVNSTEKGDLSSESTVSRIRTEHFPLTLESARPSHTSQYLCASRDSYNSPLHFGNGTRLTVT.

The gene calls are TRBV11-2 and TRBJ2-3; D gene uncertain. This CDR3 spans 11 amino acids. Germline assignment: CDR1 SGHAT and CDR2 FQNNGV. Trimming removed 5 bases at V and 11 bases at J, with 11 bases between. The CDR3 is CASSLGRKQYF. The CDR3 DNA follows: TGTGCCAGCAGCCTAGGGCGGAAGCAGTATTTT.

The genes are TRBV7-2 and TRBJ2-6; D is undetermined. The CDR3 covers 14 residues. Germline values: CDR1 SGHTA, CDR2 FQGNSA. V was clipped by 10 bases and J by 4 bases, with 14 bases between them. The CDR3 reads CATELIAGANVLTF. The CDR3 bases are TGTGCCACCGAGCTTATCGCGGGGGCCAACGTCCTGACTTTC. Full variable domain (rest looked up from reference TRBV7-2 and TRBJ2-6): GAGVSQSPSNKVTEKGKDVELRCDPISGHTALYWYRQSLGQGLEFLIYFQGNSAPDKSGLPSDRFSAERTGGSVSTLTIQRTQQEDSAVYLCATELIAGANVLTFGAGSRLTVL.

The chain couples TRBV2 to TRBJ2-5, with D perhaps TRBD2 (5 bases). The CDR3 spans 15 residues. Trimming cost V 7 bases and J 1 base, with 16 bases left between them. Germline V gene lookup returns CDR1 SNHLY and CDR2 FYNNEI. In DNA form, the CDR3 reads TGTGCCAGCAAACCCCGAACGGGGAGCCAAGAGACCCAGTACTTC. Amino acids: CASKPRTGSQETQYF. The full variable domain, in which reference TRBV2 and TRBJ2-5 provide the parts outside the CDR3, is EPEVTQTPSHQVTQMGQEVILRCVPISNHLYFYWYRQILGQKVEFLVSFYNNEISEKSEIFDDQFSVERPDGSNFTLKIRSTKLEDSAMYFCASKPRTGSQETQYFGPGTRLLVL.

The CDR3 loop reads CASSISGGLSEKLFF. The CDR3 DNA follows: TGTGCCAGTAGTATCTCAGGGGGCCTGAGTGAAAAACTGTTTTTT. The chain uses TRBV19 and TRBJ1-4; TRBD1 agrees at 8 bases. The germline V gene encodes CDR1 LNHDA and CDR2 SQIVND (reference sequence). CDR3 length equals 15 residues. With V trimmed by 3 bases and J by 7 bases, 7 bases remained unmatched.

The CDR3 DNA reads TGTGCCAGCAGCCGCGCTCTAGACAGCACAGATACGCAGTATTTT. This translates into CASSRALDSTDTQYF. The chain couples TRBV6-5 to TRBJ2-3; D gene unclear. CDR3 length equals 15 residues. Germline CDR1 reads MNHEY; CDR2 reads SVGAGI. V lost 6 bases and J 0 bases, leaving 13 bases between the germline ends.

The table lists this clone with a count of one. The V and J genes are TRBV5-4 and TRBJ2-5; 7 bases map to TRBD1. The CDR3 is 14 residues long. V lost 2 bases, J lost 10 bases, and 11 bases stayed unmatched. Per the germline V gene, CDR1 is SGHNT and CDR2 is YYREEE (reference sequence). This CDR3 reads CASSLTRTGLGQYF. The DNA for the CDR3 is TGTGCCAGCAGCTTAACTCGGACAGGTCTGGGCCAGTACTTC.